The next 5 T cell receptor beta chains were all read from a single sample in a study of blood T cell repertoires in COVID-19. Sequencing used immunoSEQ multiplex PCR; TCRdb keeps in-frame clones, though not all of them. The table has some 320,000 clones, more than 75% seen once. The sequenced sample consisted of PBMCs or T cells enriched from blood (not recorded which). The receptors stem from a woman in her twenties or thirties who had recovered from COVID-19.

The rearrangement joins TRBV7-3 to TRBJ1-1; D ambiguous. This CDR3 has 15 residues. With 3 bases removed from V and 3 bases from J, the gap between germline ends came to 14 bases. Germline-derived CDR1 and CDR2 are SGHTA and FQGTGA. The CDR3 nucleotides are TGTGCCAGCAGCTTGGGTGGGTTCGCGGACACTGAAGCTTTCTTT. Its protein product is CASSLGGFADTEAFF. The whole variable domain, remainder taken from reference TRBV7-3 and TRBJ1-1, is GAGVSQTPSNKVTEKGKYVELRCDPISGHTALYWYRQSLGQGPEFLIYFQGTGAADDSGLPNDRFFAVRPEGSVSTLKIQRTERGDSAVYLCASSLGGFADTEAFFGQGTRLTVV.

The rearrangement joins TRBV18 to TRBJ1-2; TRBD1 matches 12 bases. Germline V gene lookup returns CDR1 KGHSH and CDR2 LQKENI. The J segment lost 8 bases and the V segment lost 3 bases, leaving 7 bases of the junction unmatched. The CDR3 sequence is 15 residues long. In DNA, the CDR3 is TGTGCCAGCTCACCCCGGGACAGGGGGCTGAGAGGCTACACCTTC. Residues: CASSPRDRGLRGYTF.

This clone was observed once. The rearrangement links TRBV13 to TRBJ2-6; 9 bases align to TRBD1. The CDR3 has 14 amino acids. Germline values: CDR1 PRHDT, CDR2 FYEKMQ (reference sequence). Unmatched junction bases numbered 2, after V lost 7 bases and J lost 4 bases. As DNA, the CDR3 is TGTGCCAGCAACAGGGGGCCCGGGGCCAACGTCCTGACTTTC. It is translated as CASNRGPGANVLTF.

The rearrangement uses TRBV11-3 and TRBJ1-2, with D uncertain. The V gene lost 5 bases and the J gene lost 8 bases, with 15 bases spanning the gap. Germline CDR1 is SGHNT and CDR2 is YENEEA. CDR3 size: 13 residues. The DNA for the CDR3 is TGTGCCAGCAGCAAATCCTATGGGAGCGGCTACACCTTC. Its protein is CASSKSYGSGYTF. Variable domain in full (rest from reference TRBV11-3 and TRBJ1-2): EAGVVQSPRYKIIEKKQPVAFWCNPISGHNTLYWYLQNLGQGPELLIRYENEEAVDDSQLPKDRFSAERLKGVDSTLKIQPAELGDSAVYLCASSKSYGSGYTFGSGTRLTVV.

CDR3 nucleotides: TGTGCCATCAGAGACGGGACTAGCGGGAGCCCAGGGGCCCAGTACTTC. It translates to CAIRDGTSGSPGAQYF. The J gene is TRBJ2-5, the V gene TRBV10-3; 14 bases line up with TRBD2. CDR1 ENHRY and CDR2 SYGVKD come from the germline V gene. The CDR3 has 16 residues. The V segment lost 6 bases and the J segment 9 bases; nucleotides outside the gene matches: 12.